The 10 T cell receptor beta chains reported below all come from one sample, sequenced in a study of T cell responses to AZD1222 COVID-19 vaccine. Clones were read by immunoSEQ multiplex PCR, and TCRdb kept only the in-frame ones, dropping some. The sample carries approximately 140,000 clones, roughly nine tenths recorded once. Sequences were derived from peripheral blood, sampled 28 days after the second AZD1222 dose. The source is an adult who received the AZD1222 COVID-19 vaccine.

This clone appeared a single time. The chain couples TRBV7-2 to TRBJ2-4; D gene ambiguous. Trimming left V 5 bases short and J 3 bases short, with 5 bases between. CDR1 and CDR2 from the germline V gene are SGHTA and FQGNSA. This CDR3 has 12 residues. This chain's CDR3 is CASSPGKNIQYF. The DNA for the CDR3 is TGTGCCAGCAGCCCGGGCAAAAACATTCAGTACTTC. The variable domain in full, completed from reference TRBV7-2 and TRBJ2-4, reads GAGVSQSPSNKVTEKGKDVELRCDPISGHTALYWYRQSLGQGLEFLIYFQGNSAPDKSGLPSDRFSAERTGGSVSTLTIQRTQQEDSAVYLCASSPGKNIQYFGAGTRLSVL.

The genes are TRBV11-1 and TRBJ2-7; maybe TRBD1 (6 bases). CDR3 size: 14 residues. Germline CDR1 is SGHAT and CDR2 is FQDESV (reference sequence). Trimming pared 1 base from V and 4 bases from J, leaving 11 bases between. The CDR3 protein is CASSLGDTHYEQYF. DNA for the CDR3: TGTGCCAGCAGCTTAGGGGACACCCATTACGAGCAGTACTTC.

The chain couples TRBV10-3 to TRBJ1-1, with 8 nucleotides matching TRBD1. The V segment lost 6 bases and the J segment 1 base; nucleotides outside the gene matches: 4. The CDR3 consists of 14 residues. Germline CDR1 reads ENHRY; CDR2 reads SYGVKD. DNA of the CDR3: TGTGCCATCAGGGCGGGACAGGAGAACACTGAAGCTTTCTTT. This translates into CAIRAGQENTEAFF.

This clone was counted a few times. This chain connects TRBV6-6 to TRBJ2-1; possible D gene TRBD2, 7 bases. CDR3 size: 16 residues. V was clipped by 6 bases and J by 5 bases, with 20 bases between them. The V gene's germline CDR1 is MNHNY and CDR2 SVGAGI (reference sequence). CDR3 DNA sequence: TGTGCCAGCAGCCATTTTACAGGGAGGGGAGACAATGAGCAGTTCTTC. It codes for CASSHFTGRGDNEQFF.

The chain uses TRBV20-1 and TRBJ1-2; D call uncertain. The germline V gene encodes CDR1 DFQATT and CDR2 SNEGSKA (reference sequence). The ends were cut back, 4 bases at V and 1 base at J, with 4 bases in the middle. CDR3 length equals 11 residues. The CDR3 protein is CSATDNYGYTF. CDR3 nucleotides: TGCAGTGCTACGGATAACTATGGCTACACCTTC.

This chain connects TRBV4-2 to TRBJ2-1; 9 nucleotides match TRBD1. The CDR3 has 17 residues. Trimming removed 3 bases from V and 8 bases from J; junction bases left unmatched: 14. From germline, CDR1 is LGHNA and CDR2 YNFKEQ. DNA of the CDR3: TGTGCCAGCAGCCACCCCACGGAGGGACAGGGTCGGGATGAGCAGTTCTTC. Translated: CASSHPTEGQGRDEQFF.

The chain couples TRBV6-5 to TRBJ1-2; D is unresolved. Germline CDR1 reads MNHEY; CDR2 reads SVGAGI. The CDR3 extends over 14 amino acids. V was pared by 5 bases and J by 4 bases, with 14 bases between. The CDR3 sequence is CASSPKGVGYGYTF. In DNA, the CDR3 is TGTGCCAGCAGTCCAAAGGGCGTTGGCTATGGCTACACCTTC.

The chain combines TRBV30 with TRBJ2-2; the D gene is possibly TRBD2 (5 bases). The CDR3 extends over 16 amino acids. The germline V gene has CDR1 GTSNPN and CDR2 SVGIG (reference sequence). Trimming removed 0 bases from V and 5 bases from J, with 16 bases in between. The CDR3 loop is CAWSVSPTRRTGELFF. CDR3 sequence (DNA): TGTGCCTGGAGTGTTAGTCCTACGAGGAGGACCGGGGAGCTGTTTTTT.

The V and J genes are TRBV12-3 or TRBV12-4 and TRBJ1-1; D gene ambiguous. Trimming cost V 5 bases and J 1 base, with 8 bases left between them. The CDR3 totals 13 residues. In nucleotides, the CDR3 is TGTGCCAGCAGTCTAGTCCAGAACACTGAAGCTTTCTTT. Translation: CASSLVQNTEAFF.

The gene calls are TRBV10-3 and TRBJ1-5; no reliable D call. The CDR3 is 13 residues long. Germline-derived CDR1 and CDR2 are ENHRY and SYGVKD. V shed 2 bases and J shed 1 base, with 3 bases lying between them. The CDR3 loop is CAISERSNQPQHF. CDR3 DNA: TGTGCCATCAGTGAGCGGAGCAATCAGCCCCAGCATTTT.